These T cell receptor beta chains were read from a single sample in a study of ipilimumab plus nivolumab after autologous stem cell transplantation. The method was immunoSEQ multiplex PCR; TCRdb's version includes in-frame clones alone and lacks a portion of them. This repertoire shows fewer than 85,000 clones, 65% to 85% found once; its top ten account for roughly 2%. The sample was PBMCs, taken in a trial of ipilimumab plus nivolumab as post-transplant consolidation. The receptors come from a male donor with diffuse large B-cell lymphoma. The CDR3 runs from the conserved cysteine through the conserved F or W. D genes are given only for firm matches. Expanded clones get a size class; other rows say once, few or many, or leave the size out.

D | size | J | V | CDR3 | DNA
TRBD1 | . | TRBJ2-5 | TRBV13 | CASSLFSGGETQYF | TGTGCCAGCAGCTTATTTTCAGGGGGAGAGACCCAGTACTTC
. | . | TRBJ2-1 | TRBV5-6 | CASSAGLTMQISYNEQFF | TGTGCCAGCAGCGCGGGTCTGACAATGCAAATATCTTACAATGAGCAGTTCTTC
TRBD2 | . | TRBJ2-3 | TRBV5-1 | CASSWTSGTDTQYF | TGCGCCAGCAGCTGGACTAGTGGCACAGATACGCAGTATTTT
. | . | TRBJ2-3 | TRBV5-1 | CASSLSLGDTQYF | TGCGCCAGCAGCTTGAGCCTTGGGGATACGCAGTATTTT
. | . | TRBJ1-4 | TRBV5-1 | CASSGSGKSNEKLFF | TGCGCCAGCAGCGGTTCAGGGAAGTCGAATGAAAAACTGTTTTTT
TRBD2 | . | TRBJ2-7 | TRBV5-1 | CASSPEPAGSYEQYF | TGCGCCAGCAGCCCGGAGCCAGCGGGGTCCTACGAGCAGTACTTC
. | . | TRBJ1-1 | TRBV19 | CASSRSGTNTEAFF | TGTGCCAGTAGCCGCTCAGGGACGAACACTGAAGCTTTCTTT
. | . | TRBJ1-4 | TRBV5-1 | CASSRGGSNEKLFF | TGCGCCAGCAGCAGGGGAGGTTCTAATGAAAAACTGTTTTTT
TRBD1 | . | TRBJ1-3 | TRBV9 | CASSVSSQGAIGNTIYF | TGTGCCAGCAGCGTATCCTCACAGGGGGCGATTGGAAACACCATATATTTT
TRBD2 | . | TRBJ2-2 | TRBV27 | CASRRGANTGELFF | TGTGCCAGCCGGCGGGGGGCGAACACCGGGGAGCTGTTTTTT
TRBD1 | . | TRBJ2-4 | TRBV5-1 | CASSLEVTGGLAKNIQYF | TGCGCCAGCAGCCTGGAGGTCACAGGGGGATTAGCCAAAAACATTCAGTACTTC
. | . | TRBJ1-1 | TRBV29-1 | CSVGGGWDTEAFF | TGCAGCGTTGGGGGAGGGTGGGACACTGAAGCTTTCTTT
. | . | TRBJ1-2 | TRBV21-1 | CASNEWDPIYGYTF | TGTGCCAGCAACGAGTGGGACCCGATCTATGGCTACACCTTC
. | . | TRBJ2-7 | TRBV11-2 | CASSLLQGSLYEQYF | TGTGCCAGCAGTTTGCTTCAGGGGTCTCTCTACGAGCAGTACTTC
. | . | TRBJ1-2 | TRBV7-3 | CASSSSGAGGYTF | TGTGCCAGCAGTTCATCGGGGGCCGGTGGCTACACCTTC
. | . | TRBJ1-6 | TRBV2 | CASSSAGPYNSPLHF | TGTGCCAGCAGTTCGGCCGGGCCCTATAATTCACCCCTCCACTTT
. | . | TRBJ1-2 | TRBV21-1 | CASNTTGGGNYGYTF | TGTGCCAGCAACACGACAGGGGGCGGAAACTATGGCTACACCTTC
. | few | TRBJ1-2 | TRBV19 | CASSIVGGSYGYTF | TGTGCCAGTAGTATAGTCGGAGGGAGCTATGGCTACACCTTC
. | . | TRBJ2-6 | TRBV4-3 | CASCRDLSSGANVLTF | TGCGCCAGCTGTAGGGACCTGAGCTCTGGGGCCAACGTCCTGACTTTC
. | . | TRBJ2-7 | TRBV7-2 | CASSLAAGPSSYEQYF | TGTGCCAGCAGCTTGGCCGCCGGGCCGAGCTCCTACGAGCAGTACTTC
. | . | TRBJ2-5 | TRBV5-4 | CASSLSGSSETQYF | TGTGCCAGCAGCTTGAGTGGGTCTTCTGAGACCCAGTACTTC
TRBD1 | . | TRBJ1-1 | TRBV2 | CASSEGRGRTEAFF | TGTGCCAGCAGTGAAGGCAGGGGGCGAACTGAAGCTTTCTTT
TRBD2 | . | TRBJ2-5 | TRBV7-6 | CASAGGGLLKETQYF | TGTGCCAGTGCGGGCGGGGGACTCCTTAAAGAGACCCAGTACTTC
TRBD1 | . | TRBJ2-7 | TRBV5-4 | CASSLPGGQGNEQYF | TGTGCCAGCAGCTTGCCCGGGGGACAGGGCAACGAGCAGTACTTC
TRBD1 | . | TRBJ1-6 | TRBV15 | CATSRGTGSDSPLHF | TGTGCCACCAGCAGGGGGACAGGGAGTGATTCACCCCTCCACTTT
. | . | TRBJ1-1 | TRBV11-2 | CASSLAGGRNTEAFF | TGTGCCAGCAGCCTCGCCGGGGGGCGGAACACTGAAGCTTTCTTT
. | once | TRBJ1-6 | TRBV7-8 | CASSIRGVNSPLHF | TGTGCCAGCAGTATTCGGGGGGTCAATTCACCCCTCCACTTT
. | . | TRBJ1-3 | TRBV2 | CASSAQGNTIYF | TGTGCCAGCAGTGCCCAAGGAAACACCATATATTTT
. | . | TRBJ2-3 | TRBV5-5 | CASTSGPRSTDTQYF | TGTGCCAGCACCTCGGGACCGCGGTCCACAGATACGCAGTATTTT
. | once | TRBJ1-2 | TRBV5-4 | CASSQRDARDYGYTF | TGTGCCAGCAGCCAGAGGGACGCTCGGGACTATGGCTACACCTTC
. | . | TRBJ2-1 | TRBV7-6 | CASSSHRRADNEQFF | TGTGCCAGCAGCTCTCACAGGAGGGCTGACAATGAGCAGTTCTTC
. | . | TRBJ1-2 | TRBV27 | CASSPASTVGRAYGYTF | TGTGCCAGCAGTCCCGCCTCGACAGTCGGAAGGGCCTATGGCTACACCTTC
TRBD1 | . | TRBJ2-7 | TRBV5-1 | CASSSYRGQRYEQYF | TGCGCCAGCAGCTCCTACAGGGGGCAGAGATACGAGCAGTACTTC
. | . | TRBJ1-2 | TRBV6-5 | CASSYNGLGYGYTF | TGTGCCAGCAGTTACAACGGGCTCGGCTATGGCTACACCTTC
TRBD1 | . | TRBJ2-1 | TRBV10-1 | CASSAGTGVRDEQFF | TGCGCCAGCAGTGCCGGGACAGGGGTACGGGATGAGCAGTTCTTC
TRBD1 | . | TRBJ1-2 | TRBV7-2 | CASSSTGGSGYTF | TGTGCCAGCAGCTCAACAGGGGGATCCGGCTACACCTTC
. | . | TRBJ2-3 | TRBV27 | CASSLLASDTDTQYF | TGTGCCAGCAGTTTATTGGCTAGCGACACAGATACGCAGTATTTT
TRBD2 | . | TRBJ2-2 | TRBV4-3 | CASSQGLAGGTGELFF | TGCGCCAGCAGCCAAGGACTAGCGGGGGGCACCGGGGAGCTGTTTTTT
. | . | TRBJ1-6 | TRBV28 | CASSLTRNSPLHF | TGTGCCAGCAGTTTGACACGAAATTCACCCCTCCACTTT
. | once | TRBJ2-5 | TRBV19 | CASSIRTGEVKETQYF | TGTGCCAGTAGTATACGAACGGGGGAAGTAAAAGAGACCCAGTACTTC
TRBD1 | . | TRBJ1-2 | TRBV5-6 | CASSRGDREFYGYTF | TGTGCCAGCAGCCGGGGGGACAGGGAATTCTATGGCTACACCTTC
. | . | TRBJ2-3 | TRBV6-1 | CASGGAVTDTQYF | TGTGCCAGCGGGGGGGCAGTAACAGATACGCAGTATTTT
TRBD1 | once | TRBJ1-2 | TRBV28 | CASTDRVNGYTF | TGTGCCAGCACGGACAGGGTAAATGGCTACACCTTC
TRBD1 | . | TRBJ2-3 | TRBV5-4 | CASSLEGQGDRADTQYF | TGTGCCAGCAGCTTGGAGGGACAGGGGGATCGGGCAGATACGCAGTATTTT
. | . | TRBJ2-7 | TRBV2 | CASSEGYYEQYF | TGTGCCAGCAGTGAGGGATACTACGAGCAGTACTTC
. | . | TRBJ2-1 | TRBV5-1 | CASSLYPGSTLVNEQFF | TGCGCCAGCAGCTTGTATCCAGGTTCCACCTTGGTGAATGAGCAGTTCTTC